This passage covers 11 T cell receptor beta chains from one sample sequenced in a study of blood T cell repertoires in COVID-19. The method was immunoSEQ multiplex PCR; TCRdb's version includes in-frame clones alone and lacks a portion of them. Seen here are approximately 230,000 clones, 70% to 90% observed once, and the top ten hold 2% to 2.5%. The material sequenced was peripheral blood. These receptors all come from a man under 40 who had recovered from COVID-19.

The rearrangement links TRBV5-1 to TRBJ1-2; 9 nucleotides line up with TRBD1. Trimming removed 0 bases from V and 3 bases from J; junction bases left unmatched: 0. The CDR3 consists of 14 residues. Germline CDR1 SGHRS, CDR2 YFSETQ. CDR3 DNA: TGCGCCAGCAGCTTGGGGACAGGGGACTATGGCTACACCTTC. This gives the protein CASSLGTGDYGYTF.

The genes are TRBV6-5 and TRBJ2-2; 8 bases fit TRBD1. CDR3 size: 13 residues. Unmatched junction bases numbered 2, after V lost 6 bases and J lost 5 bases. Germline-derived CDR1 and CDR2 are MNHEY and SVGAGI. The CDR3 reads CASRGQATGELFF. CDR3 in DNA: TGTGCCAGCAGGGGACAGGCTACCGGGGAGCTGTTTTTT.

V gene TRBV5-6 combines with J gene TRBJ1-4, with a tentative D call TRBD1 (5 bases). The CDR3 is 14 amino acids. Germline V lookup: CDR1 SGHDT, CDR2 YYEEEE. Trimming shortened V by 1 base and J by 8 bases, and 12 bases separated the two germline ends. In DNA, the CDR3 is TGTGCCAGCAGCTTGTCCAGGGCGAGCGAAAAACTGTTTTTT. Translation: CASSLSRASEKLFF.

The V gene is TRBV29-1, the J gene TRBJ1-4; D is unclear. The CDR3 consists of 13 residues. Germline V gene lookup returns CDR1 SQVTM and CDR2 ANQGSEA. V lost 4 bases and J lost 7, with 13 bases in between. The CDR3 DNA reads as TGCAGCGTTGCCCGAGAGGTGGGTGAAAAACTGTTTTTT. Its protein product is CSVAREVGEKLFF.

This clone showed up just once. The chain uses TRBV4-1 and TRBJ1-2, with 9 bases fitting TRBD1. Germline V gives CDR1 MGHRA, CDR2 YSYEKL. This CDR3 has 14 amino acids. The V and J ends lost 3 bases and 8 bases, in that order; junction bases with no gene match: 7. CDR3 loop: CASSQMTGGGGYTF. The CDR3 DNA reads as TGCGCCAGCAGCCAGATGACAGGGGGAGGAGGCTACACCTTC.

CDR3 region: CASSEIGTGDYGYTF. The CDR3 region has the DNA TGTGCCAGCAGTGAAATCGGGACAGGGGACTATGGCTACACCTTC. This chain links TRBV25-1 with TRBJ1-2, with 10 bases lining up with TRBD1. Germline V gene lookup returns CDR1 MGHDK and CDR2 SYGVNS. The CDR3 consists of 15 residues. The junction had 3 bases not matched to a gene; V was cut back by 2 bases and J by 3 bases.

The chain's CDR3 is CASSLGRGYGYTF. CDR3 in DNA: TGTGCCAGCAGCTTAGGCAGGGGGTATGGCTACACCTTC. V usage is TRBV5-6 and J usage is TRBJ1-2; 7 bases fit TRBD1. Trimming removed 2 bases from V and 5 bases from J; junction bases left unmatched: 3. Germline V CDR1 and CDR2: SGHDT, YYEEEE. The CDR3 totals 13 residues.

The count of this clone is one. The CDR3 bases are TGTGCCAGCAGTTACTCCTTGGTGGTCCCAGCGGCTTTCTTT. Its translation is CASSYSLVVPAAFF. This chain joins TRBV6-5 and TRBJ1-1; D is ambiguous. V lost 0 bases and J lost 11, with 16 bases in between. This CDR3 region has 14 residues. The germline V gene encodes CDR1 MNHEY and CDR2 SVGAGI.

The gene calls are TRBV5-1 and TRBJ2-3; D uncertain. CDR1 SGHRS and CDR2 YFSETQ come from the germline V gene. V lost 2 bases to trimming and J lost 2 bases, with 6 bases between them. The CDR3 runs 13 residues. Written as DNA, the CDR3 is TGCGCCAGCAGCTTCGAGGCCACAGATACGCAGTATTTT. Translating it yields CASSFEATDTQYF.

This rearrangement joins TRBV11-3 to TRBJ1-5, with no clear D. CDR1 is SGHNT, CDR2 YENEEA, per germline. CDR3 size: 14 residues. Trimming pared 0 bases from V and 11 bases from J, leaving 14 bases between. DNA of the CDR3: TGTGCCAGCAGCTTAGAGGCAGGCAAAGAGTCCCAGCATTTT. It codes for CASSLEAGKESQHF.

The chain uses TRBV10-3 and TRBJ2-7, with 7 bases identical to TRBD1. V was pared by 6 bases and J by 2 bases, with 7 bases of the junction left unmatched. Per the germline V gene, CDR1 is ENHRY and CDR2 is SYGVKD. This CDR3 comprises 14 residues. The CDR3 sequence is CAISQTGTPYEQYF. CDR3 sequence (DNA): TGTGCCATCAGCCAGACAGGGACCCCCTACGAGCAGTACTTC.